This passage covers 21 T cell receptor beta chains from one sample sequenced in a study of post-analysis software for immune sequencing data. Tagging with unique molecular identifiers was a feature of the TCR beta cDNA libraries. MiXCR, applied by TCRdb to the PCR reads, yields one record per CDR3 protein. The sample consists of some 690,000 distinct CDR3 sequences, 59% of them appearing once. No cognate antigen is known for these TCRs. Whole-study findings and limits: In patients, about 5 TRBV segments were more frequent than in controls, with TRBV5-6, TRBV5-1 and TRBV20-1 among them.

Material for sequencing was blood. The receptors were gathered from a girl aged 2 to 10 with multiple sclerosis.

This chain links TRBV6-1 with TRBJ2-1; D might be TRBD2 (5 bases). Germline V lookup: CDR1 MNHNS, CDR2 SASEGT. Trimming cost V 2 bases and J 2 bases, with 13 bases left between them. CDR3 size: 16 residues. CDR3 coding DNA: TGTGCCAGCAGTGAATCAACGGGGATACCCTACAATGAGCAGTTCTTC. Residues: CASSESTGIPYNEQFF.

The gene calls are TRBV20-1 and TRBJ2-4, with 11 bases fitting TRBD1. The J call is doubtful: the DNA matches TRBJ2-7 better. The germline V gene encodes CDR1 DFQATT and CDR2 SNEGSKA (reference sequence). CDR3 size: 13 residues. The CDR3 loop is CSALDRGQNEQYF. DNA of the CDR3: TGCAGTGCTTTGGACAGGGGGCAAAACGAGCAGTACTTC.

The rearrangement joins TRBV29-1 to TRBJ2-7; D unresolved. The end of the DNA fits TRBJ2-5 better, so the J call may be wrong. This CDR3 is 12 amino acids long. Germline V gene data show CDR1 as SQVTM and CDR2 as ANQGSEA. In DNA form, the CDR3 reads TGCAGCGTTGAAGATCAACAAGAGACCCAGTACTTC. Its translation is CSVEDQQETQYF.

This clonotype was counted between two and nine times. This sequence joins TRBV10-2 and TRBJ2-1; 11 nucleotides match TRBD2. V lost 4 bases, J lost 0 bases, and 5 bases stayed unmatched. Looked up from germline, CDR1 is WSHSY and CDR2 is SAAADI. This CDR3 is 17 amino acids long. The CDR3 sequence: CASSVSGTSGSYNEQFF. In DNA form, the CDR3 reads TGCGCCAGCAGTGTATCCGGGACTAGCGGCTCCTACAATGAGCAGTTCTTC.

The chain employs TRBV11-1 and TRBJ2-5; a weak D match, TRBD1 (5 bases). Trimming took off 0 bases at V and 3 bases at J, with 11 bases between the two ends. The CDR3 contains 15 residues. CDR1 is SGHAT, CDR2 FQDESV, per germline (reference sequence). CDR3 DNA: TGTGCCAGCAGCTTAGCAGACAGCGTCAAAGAGACCCAGTACTTC. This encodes CASSLADSVKETQYF.

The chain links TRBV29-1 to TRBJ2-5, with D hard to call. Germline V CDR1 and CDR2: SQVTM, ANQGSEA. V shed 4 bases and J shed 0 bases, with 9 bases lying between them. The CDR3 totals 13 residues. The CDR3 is CSVVSPNQETQYF. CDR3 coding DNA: TGCAGCGTTGTTTCGCCAAACCAAGAGACCCAGTACTTC.

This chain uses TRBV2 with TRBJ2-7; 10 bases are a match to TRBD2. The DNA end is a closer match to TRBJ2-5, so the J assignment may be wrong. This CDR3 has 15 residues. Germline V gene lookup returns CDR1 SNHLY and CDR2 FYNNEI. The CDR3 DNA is TGTGCCAGCCGATTACCAGCGGGAGGGCCGGAGACCCAGTACTTC. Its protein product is CASRLPAGGPETQYF.

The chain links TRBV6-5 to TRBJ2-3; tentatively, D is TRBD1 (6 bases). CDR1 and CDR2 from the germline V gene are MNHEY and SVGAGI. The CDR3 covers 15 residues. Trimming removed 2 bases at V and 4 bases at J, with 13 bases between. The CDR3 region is CASSYEGTTSDTQYF. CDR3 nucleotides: TGTGCCAGCAGTTACGAGGGGACAACCTCAGATACGCAGTATTTT.

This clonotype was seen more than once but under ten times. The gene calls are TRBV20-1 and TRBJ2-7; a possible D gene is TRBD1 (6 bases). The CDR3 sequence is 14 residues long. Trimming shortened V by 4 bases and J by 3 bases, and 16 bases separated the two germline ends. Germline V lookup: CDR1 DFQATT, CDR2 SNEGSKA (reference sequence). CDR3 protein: CSATPTTGNYEQYF. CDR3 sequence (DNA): TGCAGTGCTACACCGACGACAGGAAACTACGAGCAGTACTTC.

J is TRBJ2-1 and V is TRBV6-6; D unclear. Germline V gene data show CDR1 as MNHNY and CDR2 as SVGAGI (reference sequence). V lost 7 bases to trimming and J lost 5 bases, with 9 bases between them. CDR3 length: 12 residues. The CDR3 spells CASKPANNEQFF. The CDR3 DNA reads TGTGCCAGCAAACCAGCGAACAATGAGCAGTTCTTC.

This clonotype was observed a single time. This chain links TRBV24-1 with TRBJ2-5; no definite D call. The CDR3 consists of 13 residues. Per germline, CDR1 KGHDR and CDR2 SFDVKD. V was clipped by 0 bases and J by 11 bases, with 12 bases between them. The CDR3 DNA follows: TGTGCCACCAGTGATTTGAGGTACAATGAGCAGTACTTC. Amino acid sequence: CATSDLRYNEQYF.

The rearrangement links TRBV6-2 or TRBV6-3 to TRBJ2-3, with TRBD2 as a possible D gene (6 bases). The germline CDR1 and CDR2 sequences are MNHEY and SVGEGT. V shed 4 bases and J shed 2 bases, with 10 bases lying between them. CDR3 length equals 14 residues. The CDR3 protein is CASSSGGITDTQYF. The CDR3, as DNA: TGTGCCAGCAGTTCAGGCGGGATCACAGATACGCAGTATTTT.

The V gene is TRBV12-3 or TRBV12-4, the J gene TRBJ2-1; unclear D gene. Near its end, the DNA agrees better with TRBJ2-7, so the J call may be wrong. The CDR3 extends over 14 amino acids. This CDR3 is CASSWASSYNEQYF. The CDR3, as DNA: TGTGCCAGCAGTTGGGCGAGCTCCTACAATGAGCAGTACTTC.

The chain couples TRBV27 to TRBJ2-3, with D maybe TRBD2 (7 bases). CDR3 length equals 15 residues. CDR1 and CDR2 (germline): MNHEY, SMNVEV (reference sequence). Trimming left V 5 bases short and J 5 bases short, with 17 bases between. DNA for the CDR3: TGTGCCAGCAGTCCCTTAGGGGGGGCAGTAGATACGCAGTATTTT. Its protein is CASSPLGGAVDTQYF.

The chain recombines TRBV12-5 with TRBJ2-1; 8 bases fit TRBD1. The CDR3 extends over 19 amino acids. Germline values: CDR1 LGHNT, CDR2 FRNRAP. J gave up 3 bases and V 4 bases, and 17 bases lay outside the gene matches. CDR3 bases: TGTGCTAGTGGTTACCAGGGGGCTGTGCGAGTACTGGGCTACAATGAGCAGTTCTTC. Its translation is CASGYQGAVRVLGYNEQFF.

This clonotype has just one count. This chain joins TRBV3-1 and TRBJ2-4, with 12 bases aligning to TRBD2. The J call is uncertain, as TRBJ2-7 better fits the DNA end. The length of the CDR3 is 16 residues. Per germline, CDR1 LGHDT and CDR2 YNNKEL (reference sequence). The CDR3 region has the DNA TGTGCCAGCAGCCCTCCTTTTCCTAGCGGGAGGGACGAGCAGTACTTC. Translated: CASSPPFPSGRDEQYF.

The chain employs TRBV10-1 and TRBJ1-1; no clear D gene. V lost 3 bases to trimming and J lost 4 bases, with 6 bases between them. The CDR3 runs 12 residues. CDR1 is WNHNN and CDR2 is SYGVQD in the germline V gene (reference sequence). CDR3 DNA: TGCGCCAGCAGTGATAGTAGCACTGAAGCTTTCTTT. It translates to CASSDSSTEAFF.

The CDR3 reads CAVRRADTQYF. The CDR3 DNA sequence: TGTGCCGTACGCCGTGCAGATACGCAGTATTTT. The rearrangement joins TRBV6-1 to TRBJ2-3; no definite D call. V lost 11 bases, J lost 4 bases, and 10 bases lay in between. The CDR3 length is 11 residues. Germline lookup yields CDR1 MNHNS and CDR2 SASEGT.

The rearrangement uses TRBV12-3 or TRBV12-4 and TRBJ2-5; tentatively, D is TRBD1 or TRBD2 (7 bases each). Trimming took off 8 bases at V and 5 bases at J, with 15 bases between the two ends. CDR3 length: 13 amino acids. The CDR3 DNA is TGTGCCAGCGCCCAGCAGGGGGGGGAGACCCAGTACTTC. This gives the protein CASAQQGGETQYF.

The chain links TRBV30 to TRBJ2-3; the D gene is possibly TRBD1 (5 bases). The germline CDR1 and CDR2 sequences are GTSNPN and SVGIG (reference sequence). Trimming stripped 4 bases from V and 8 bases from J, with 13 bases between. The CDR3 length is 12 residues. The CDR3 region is CAWTGNGATQYF. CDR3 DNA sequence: TGTGCCTGGACAGGGAATGGTGCTACGCAGTATTTT.

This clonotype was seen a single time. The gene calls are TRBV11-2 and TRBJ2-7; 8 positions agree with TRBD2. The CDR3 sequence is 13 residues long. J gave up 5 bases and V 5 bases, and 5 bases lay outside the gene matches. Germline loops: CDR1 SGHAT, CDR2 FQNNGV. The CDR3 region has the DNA TGTGCCAGCAGCCTCAGCGGGAGTGACGAGCAGTACTTC. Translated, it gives CASSLSGSDEQYF.